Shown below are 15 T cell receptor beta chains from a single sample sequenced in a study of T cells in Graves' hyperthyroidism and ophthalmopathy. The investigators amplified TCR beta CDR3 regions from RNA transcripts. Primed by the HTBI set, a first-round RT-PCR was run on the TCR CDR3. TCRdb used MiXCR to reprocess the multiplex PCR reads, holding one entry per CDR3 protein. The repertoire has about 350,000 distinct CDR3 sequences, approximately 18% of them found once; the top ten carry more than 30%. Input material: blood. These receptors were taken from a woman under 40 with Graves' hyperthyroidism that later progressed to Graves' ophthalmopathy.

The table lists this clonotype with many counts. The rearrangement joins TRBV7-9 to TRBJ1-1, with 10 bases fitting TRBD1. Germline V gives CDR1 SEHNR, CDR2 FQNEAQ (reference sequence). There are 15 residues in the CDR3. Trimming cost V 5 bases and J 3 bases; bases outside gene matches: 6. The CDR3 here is CASSQWTGGHTEAFF. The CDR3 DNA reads TGTGCCAGCAGCCAATGGACAGGGGGTCACACTGAAGCTTTCTTT.

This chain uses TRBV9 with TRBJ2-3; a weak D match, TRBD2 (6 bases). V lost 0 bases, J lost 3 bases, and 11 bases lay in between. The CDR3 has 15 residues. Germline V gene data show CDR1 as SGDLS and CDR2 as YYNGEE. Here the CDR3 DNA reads TGTGCCAGCAGCGTAGGACCGAGCGGGACAGATACGCAGTATTTT. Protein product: CASSVGPSGTDTQYF.

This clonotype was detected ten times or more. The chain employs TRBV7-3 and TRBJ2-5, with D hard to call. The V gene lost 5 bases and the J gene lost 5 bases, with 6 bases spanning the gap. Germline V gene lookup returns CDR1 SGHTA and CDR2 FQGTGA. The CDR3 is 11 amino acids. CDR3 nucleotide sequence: TGTGCCAGCAGCCCCGACGAGACCCAGTACTTC. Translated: CASSPDETQYF.

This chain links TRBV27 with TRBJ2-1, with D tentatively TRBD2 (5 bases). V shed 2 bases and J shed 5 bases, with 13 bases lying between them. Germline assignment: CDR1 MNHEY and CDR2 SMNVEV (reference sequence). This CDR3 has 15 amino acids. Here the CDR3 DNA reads TGTGCCAGCAGTTTACTCGGGGTCGAGGACAATGAGCAGTTCTTC. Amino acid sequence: CASSLLGVEDNEQFF.

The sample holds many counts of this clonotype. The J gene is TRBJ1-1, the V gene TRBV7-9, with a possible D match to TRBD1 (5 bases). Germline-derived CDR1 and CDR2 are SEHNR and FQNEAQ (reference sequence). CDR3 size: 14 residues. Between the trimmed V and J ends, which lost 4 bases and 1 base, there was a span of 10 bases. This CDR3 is CASSSEGWNTEAFF. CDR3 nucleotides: TGTGCCAGCAGCTCAGAGGGGTGGAACACTGAAGCTTTCTTT.

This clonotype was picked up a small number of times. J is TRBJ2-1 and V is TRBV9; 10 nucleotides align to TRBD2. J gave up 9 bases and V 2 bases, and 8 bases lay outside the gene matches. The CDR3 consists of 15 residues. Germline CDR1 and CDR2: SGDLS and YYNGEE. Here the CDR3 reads CASSVFGTSATEQFF. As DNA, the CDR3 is TGTGCCAGCAGCGTCTTCGGGACTAGCGCGACTGAGCAGTTCTTC.

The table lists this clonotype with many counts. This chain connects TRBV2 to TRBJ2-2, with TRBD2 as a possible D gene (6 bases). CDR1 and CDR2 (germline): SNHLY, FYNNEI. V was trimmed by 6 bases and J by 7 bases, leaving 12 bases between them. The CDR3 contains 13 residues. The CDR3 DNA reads TGTGCCAGCAGGACTAGTTTAAACGGGGAGCTGTTTTTT. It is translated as CASRTSLNGELFF.

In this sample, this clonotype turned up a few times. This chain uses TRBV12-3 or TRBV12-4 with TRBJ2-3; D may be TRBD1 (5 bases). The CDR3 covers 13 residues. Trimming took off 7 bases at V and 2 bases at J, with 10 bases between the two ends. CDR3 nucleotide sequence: TGTGCCAGCAAGACAGAGTTCACAGATACGCAGTATTTT. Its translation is CASKTEFTDTQYF.

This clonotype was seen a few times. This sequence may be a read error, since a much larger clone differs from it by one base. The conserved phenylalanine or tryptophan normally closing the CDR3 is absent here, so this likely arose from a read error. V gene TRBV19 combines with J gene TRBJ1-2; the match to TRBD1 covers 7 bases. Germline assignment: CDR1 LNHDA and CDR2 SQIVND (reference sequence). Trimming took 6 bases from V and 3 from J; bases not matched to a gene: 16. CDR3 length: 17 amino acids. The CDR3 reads CASRGDRSTDLYYGYTV. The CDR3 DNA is TGTGCCAGTAGGGGGGACAGAAGTACAGACCTCTACTATGGCTACACCGTC.

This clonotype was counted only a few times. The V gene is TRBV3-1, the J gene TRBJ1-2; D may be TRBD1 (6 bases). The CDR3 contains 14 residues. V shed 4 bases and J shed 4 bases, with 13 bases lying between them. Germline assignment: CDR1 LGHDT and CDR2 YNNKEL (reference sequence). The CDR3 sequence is CASSPGTQTYGYTF. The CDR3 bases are TGTGCCAGCAGCCCGGGGACACAGACCTATGGCTACACCTTC.

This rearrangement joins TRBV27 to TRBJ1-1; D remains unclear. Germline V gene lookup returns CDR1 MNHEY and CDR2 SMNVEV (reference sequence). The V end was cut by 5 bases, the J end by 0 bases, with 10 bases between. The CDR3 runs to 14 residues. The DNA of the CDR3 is TGTGCCAGCAGTACCGGTACTCTGAACACTGAAGCTTTCTTT. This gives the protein CASSTGTLNTEAFF.

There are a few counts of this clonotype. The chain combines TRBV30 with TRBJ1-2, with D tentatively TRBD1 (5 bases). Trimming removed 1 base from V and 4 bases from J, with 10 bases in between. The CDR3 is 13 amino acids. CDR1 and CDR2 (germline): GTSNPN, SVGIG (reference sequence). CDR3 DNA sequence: TGTGCCTGGAGTGGATCAGGGTTCTATGGCTACACCTTC. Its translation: CAWSGSGFYGYTF.

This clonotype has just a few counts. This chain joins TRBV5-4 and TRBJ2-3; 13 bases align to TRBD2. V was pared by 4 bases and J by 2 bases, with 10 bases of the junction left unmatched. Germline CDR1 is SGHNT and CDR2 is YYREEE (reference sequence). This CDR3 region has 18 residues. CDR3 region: CASSPGLAGAAYTDTQYF. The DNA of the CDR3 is TGTGCCAGCAGCCCTGGACTAGCGGGGGCCGCTTACACAGATACGCAGTATTTT.

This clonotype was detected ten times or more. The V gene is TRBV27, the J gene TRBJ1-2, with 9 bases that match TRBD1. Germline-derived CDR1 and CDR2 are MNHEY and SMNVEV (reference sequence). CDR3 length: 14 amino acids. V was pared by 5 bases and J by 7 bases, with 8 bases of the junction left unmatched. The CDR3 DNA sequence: TGTGCCAGCAGTATGGGGGCACAGGGGGCTGGCTACACCTTC. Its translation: CASSMGAQGAGYTF.

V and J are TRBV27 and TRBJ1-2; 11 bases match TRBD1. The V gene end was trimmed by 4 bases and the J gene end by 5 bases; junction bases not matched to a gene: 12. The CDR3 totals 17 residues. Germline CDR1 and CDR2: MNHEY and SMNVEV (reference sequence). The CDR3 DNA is TGTGCCAGCAGTTCTTCCCCGTGGACAGGGGGCGGATATGGCTACACCTTC. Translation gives CASSSSPWTGGGYGYTF.